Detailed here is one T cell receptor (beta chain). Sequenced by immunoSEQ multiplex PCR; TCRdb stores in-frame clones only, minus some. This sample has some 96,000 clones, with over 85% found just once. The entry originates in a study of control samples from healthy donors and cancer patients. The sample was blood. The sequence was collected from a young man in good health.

CDR3 nucleotide sequence: TGTGCCAGCAGTGGCGGACAGGGGATAGGAAACACCATATATTTT. It translates to CASSGGQGIGNTIYF. The chain combines TRBV27 with TRBJ1-3, with TRBD1 matching 9 bases. CDR1 MNHEY and CDR2 SMNVEV come from the germline V gene (reference sequence). The CDR3 sequence is 15 residues long. V lost 5 bases, J lost 4 bases, and 6 bases stayed unmatched.